Described below is a single TCR beta chain sequence and its context. This entry belongs to a study of T cell responses to AZD1222 COVID-19 vaccine. TCRdb's table, derived via immunoSEQ multiplex PCR, lists solely in-frame clones and lacks some. The data contain approximately 150,000 clones, roughly 90% of them seen just once; the ten biggest clones take up about 2.7%. Deletions cut 2 bases from V and 2 bases from J, with 13 bases between. This CDR3 spans 15 amino acids. Germline CDR1 and CDR2: SGHTA and FQGNSA. The source is an adult in good health. The chain carries TRBV7-2 and TRBJ2-7; D ambiguous. The input for sequencing was peripheral blood, taken on day 0 of AZD1222 vaccination. CDR3 nucleotides: TGTGCCAGCAGCTTACGGTTTGAGGTCGCCTACGAGCAGTACTTC. Its translation: CASSLRFEVAYEQYF.